The next 32 T cell receptor beta chains were all read from a single sample in a study of blood T cell repertoires in COVID-19 (dated by TCRdb to the early 2020s). Library preparation used the immunoSEQ multiplex PCR assay. In TCRdb, the immuneACCESS table is reduced to in-frame sequences with V and J assigned. These tables do not hold every clone; where another copy was compared, an unresolved V gene accounts for under half, and the others remain unexplained. Present in this sample are about 32,000 clones, less than 95% of which were seen just once. The ten top clones hold roughly 0.99% of the sample. The sample consisted of peripheral blood. These receptors were taken from a man between 65 and 80 years old with active or convalescent COVID-19.

This chain uses TRBV25-1 with TRBJ2-5; D is possibly TRBD1 (5 bases). CDR3 size: 14 residues. Germline CDR1 MGHDK, CDR2 SYGVNS. V lost 1 base and J lost 5, with 11 bases in between. The CDR3 sequence is CASSEWGSRETQYF. CDR3 sequence (DNA): TGTGCCAGCAGTGAATGGGGCAGCAGGGAGACCCAGTACTTC.

The rearrangement uses TRBV18 and TRBJ1-4; no definite D call. Trimming shortened V by 6 bases and J by 7 bases, and 18 bases separated the two germline ends. The length of the CDR3 is 15 residues. The germline CDR1 and CDR2 sequences are KGHSH and LQKENI. The chain's CDR3 is CASSRSGSTGEKLFF. As DNA, the CDR3 is TGTGCCAGCTCCCGAAGCGGCTCTACGGGTGAAAAACTGTTTTTT.

The V and J genes are TRBV11-2 and TRBJ1-6, with a weak D call TRBD1 (5 bases). Germline V gene lookup returns CDR1 SGHAT and CDR2 FQNNGV. Trimming shortened V by 1 base and J by 0 bases, and 7 bases separated the two germline ends. The CDR3 totals 16 residues. DNA of the CDR3: TGTGCCAGCAGCTTAGCAGGGTACTCCTATAATTCACCCCTCCACTTT. It translates to CASSLAGYSYNSPLHF.

The rearrangement links TRBV11-2 to TRBJ2-5, with a weak D call TRBD2 (5 bases). The CDR3 contains 17 residues. The V end lost 5 bases, the J end lost 7 bases, and 26 bases lay between the germline ends. The germline gives CDR1 SGHAT, CDR2 FQNNGV. The CDR3 protein is CASSLATNSWSPRTQYF. CDR3 nucleotide sequence: TGTGCCAGCAGCCTAGCTACGAACAGTTGGTCTCCTCGGACCCAGTACTTC.

The chain combines TRBV19 with TRBJ1-1; D possibly corresponds to TRBD1 (6 bases). Deletions cut 2 bases from V and 7 bases from J, with 14 bases between. The CDR3 sequence is 14 residues long. CDR1 is LNHDA, CDR2 SQIVND, per germline (reference sequence). CDR3 loop: CASSIKTGYHEAFF. The CDR3 nucleotides are TGTGCCAGTAGTATAAAGACAGGATATCATGAAGCTTTCTTT.

The chain uses TRBV9 and TRBJ1-1; no reliable D call. V was cut by 7 bases and J by 0 bases, with 7 bases left in between. The CDR3 is 12 residues long. Germline V gene sequence: CDR1 SGDLS, CDR2 YYNGEE. The CDR3 DNA follows: TGTGCCAGCTCGGGAATGAACACTGAAGCTTTCTTT. Amino acids: CASSGMNTEAFF.

The rearrangement uses TRBV5-6 and TRBJ2-5; D is possibly TRBD1 (6 bases). Trimming left V 3 bases short and J 5 bases short, with 11 bases between. This CDR3 region has 13 residues. The germline gives CDR1 SGHDT, CDR2 YYEEEE. Here the CDR3 DNA reads TGTGCCAGCAGCTCACAGGGTTGGGAGACCCAGTACTTC. This encodes CASSSQGWETQYF. Full variable domain (remainder filled in from reference TRBV5-6 and TRBJ2-5): DAGVTQSPTHLIKTRGQQVTLRCSPKSGHDTVSWYQQALGQGPQFIFQYYEEEERQRGNFPDRFSGHQFPNYSSELNVNALLLGDSALYLCASSSQGWETQYFGPGTRLLVL.

The chain couples TRBV6-5 to TRBJ2-2; possibly TRBD1 for D (6 bases). Trimming shortened V by 4 bases and J by 4 bases, and 10 bases separated the two germline ends. There are 14 residues in the CDR3. Germline lookup yields CDR1 MNHEY and CDR2 SVGAGI. In nucleotides, the CDR3 is TGTGCCAGCAGTTGGAGCAGGGGCACCGGGGAGCTGTTTTTT. The encoded protein is CASSWSRGTGELFF.

The chain joins TRBV27 to TRBJ1-6, with TRBD1 as a possible D gene (5 bases). V was pared by 7 bases and J by 7 bases, with 14 bases between. Per the germline V gene, CDR1 is MNHEY and CDR2 is SMNVEV (reference sequence). The CDR3 loop spans 14 amino acids. CDR3 bases: TGTGCCAGCACAGGGATCCTTAGGAATTCACCCCTCCACTTT. This gives the protein CASTGILRNSPLHF.

V is TRBV28 and J is TRBJ2-2; possibly TRBD2 for D (5 bases). The CDR3 has 13 residues. In germline, CDR1 is MDHEN, CDR2 SYDVKM. V shed 7 bases and J shed 5 bases, with 11 bases lying between them. The CDR3 DNA sequence: TGTGCCAGCACCATCCCGGGGACCGGGGAGCTGTTTTTT. Its protein is CASTIPGTGELFF.

The chain employs TRBV27 and TRBJ2-7; TRBD1 aligns across 9 bases. The CDR3 extends over 14 amino acids. Germline V CDR1 and CDR2: MNHEY, SMNVEV (reference sequence). J was trimmed by 4 bases and V by 6 bases; bases with no gene match: 7. The CDR3 loop reads CASRLQGAGYEQYF. The CDR3 nucleotides read TGTGCCAGCAGACTACAGGGGGCGGGTTACGAGCAGTACTTC.

This clone was observed a single time. The CDR3 is CASSLAMTGIGGYTF. The CDR3 DNA is TGTGCCAGCAGCTTAGCAATGACAGGGATCGGTGGCTACACCTTC. The rearrangement uses TRBV11-2 and TRBJ1-2; 7 nucleotides line up with TRBD1. With 1 base clipped from V and 7 bases from J, the junction kept 9 bases outside the gene matches. Germline loops: CDR1 SGHAT, CDR2 FQNNGV. CDR3 length: 15 residues.

The chain couples TRBV19 to TRBJ1-2; TRBD1 is a possible D gene (5 bases). CDR1 and CDR2 from the germline V gene are LNHDA and SQIVND (reference sequence). Trimming shortened V by 6 bases and J by 8 bases, and 19 bases separated the two germline ends. The CDR3 length is 14 residues. CDR3 bases: TGTGCCAGTAGCTCCACGGGGGTGCTAAGGGGCTACACCTTC. Encoded protein: CASSSTGVLRGYTF.

The CDR3 is CASSPPVALAGAGEQYF. The CDR3 nucleotides read TGTGCCAGCAGCCCCCCGGTAGCCCTAGCGGGAGCGGGGGAGCAGTACTTC. The chain has TRBV7-9 and TRBJ2-7; 10 bases agree with TRBD2. Looked up from germline, CDR1 is SEHNR and CDR2 is FQNEAQ (reference sequence). V dropped 5 bases and J dropped 7; count of bases not matched to a gene: 17. The CDR3 has 17 residues.

The chain links TRBV5-4 to TRBJ2-5; 7 positions agree with TRBD1. The CDR3 is made up of 14 amino acids. V lost 2 bases and J lost 2; bases outside the gene matches: 3. Germline CDR1 SGHNT, CDR2 YYREEE (reference sequence). The CDR3 DNA reads as TGTGCCAGCAGCTTACAGGGGCGTCAAGAGACCCAGTACTTC. This gives the protein CASSLQGRQETQYF. The full variable domain, its missing parts supplied by reference TRBV5-4 and TRBJ2-5, is ETGVTQSPTHLIKTRGQQVTLRCSSQSGHNTVSWYQQALGQGPQFIFQYYREEENGRGNFPPRFSGLQFPNYSSELNVNALELDDSALYLCASSLQGRQETQYFGPGTRLLVL.

This clone was seen more than once but under ten times. The DNA for the CDR3 is TGTGCCAGCAGCTCCGGTCGTCCAGTGGGCAACCCTGAAGCTTTCTTT. This translates into CASSSGRPVGNPEAFF. The chain has TRBV9 and TRBJ1-1; no firm D call. Per germline, CDR1 SGDLS and CDR2 YYNGEE. The CDR3 is made up of 16 amino acids. With 4 bases removed from V and 6 bases from J, the gap between germline ends came to 22 bases. Variable domain in full (rest from reference TRBV9 and TRBJ1-1): DSGVTQTPKHLITATGQRVTLRCSPRSGDLSVYWYQQSLDQGLQFLIQYYNGEERAKGNILERFSAQQFPDLHSELNLSSLELGDSALYFCASSSGRPVGNPEAFFGQGTRLTVV.

The chain joins TRBV29-1 to TRBJ1-2, with a possible D match to TRBD1 (6 bases). The CDR3 totals 12 residues. CDR1 and CDR2 from the germline V gene are SQVTM and ANQGSEA. With 4 bases removed from V and 2 bases from J, the gap between germline ends came to 8 bases. CDR3 in amino acids: CSVGGHNYGYTF. In DNA, the CDR3 is TGCAGCGTTGGGGGGCACAACTATGGCTACACCTTC.

The sample holds a few counts of this clone. The rearrangement uses TRBV6-2 or TRBV6-3 and TRBJ2-5; a possible D gene is TRBD2 (6 bases). Germline loops: CDR1 MNHEY, CDR2 SVGEGT. The CDR3 spans 16 residues. The germline V and J ends were trimmed by 2 bases and 5 bases, with 18 bases remaining between them. The CDR3 is CASSYPRTGEGETQYF. CDR3 sequence (DNA): TGTGCCAGCAGTTACCCCCGAACGGGGGAAGGCGAGACCCAGTACTTC.

The chain couples TRBV5-5 to TRBJ2-1; TRBD2 might be the D (6 bases). The CDR3 totals 15 residues. Germline CDR1 SGHKS, CDR2 YYEKEE (reference sequence). Trimming removed 1 base from V and 0 bases from J, with 8 bases in between. CDR3 DNA sequence: TGTGCCAGCAGCTTGACTAGCCTCTCCTACAATGAGCAGTTCTTC. This translates into CASSLTSLSYNEQFF.

The gene calls are TRBV7-9 and TRBJ1-1; D unresolved. The CDR3 has 14 residues. V was pared by 5 bases and J by 2 bases, with 12 bases between. CDR1 and CDR2 from the germline V gene are SEHNR and FQNEAQ (reference sequence). This chain's CDR3 is CASSRPELNTEAFF. DNA of the CDR3: TGTGCCAGCAGCCGGCCCGAACTAAACACTGAAGCTTTCTTT.

The V and J genes are TRBV7-7 and TRBJ2-5, with TRBD1 matching 11 bases. The CDR3 is 15 residues long. The trim removed 3 bases at V and 5 bases at J, leaving 5 bases unmatched. Germline V lookup: CDR1 SSHAT, CDR2 FNYEAQ (reference sequence). CDR3 DNA: TGTGCCAGCAGCTTTGGGACAGGGGGAGCGGAGACCCAGTACTTC. Its translation: CASSFGTGGAETQYF.

This clone has a handful of counts. This chain connects TRBV29-1 to TRBJ2-7; 7 nucleotides agree with TRBD2. J gave up 3 bases and V 4 bases, and 3 bases lay outside the gene matches. CDR3 length: 12 residues. The germline CDR1 and CDR2 sequences are SQVTM and ANQGSEA. CDR3 sequence: CSVGEGGYEQYF. CDR3 bases: TGCAGCGTTGGGGAGGGAGGCTACGAGCAGTACTTC.

The chain has TRBV27 and TRBJ1-2; 7 bases are shared with TRBD1. This CDR3 comprises 12 residues. V gave up 6 bases and J gave up 8 bases; unmatched junction bases: 6. CDR1 is MNHEY and CDR2 is SMNVEV in the germline V gene (reference sequence). This CDR3 is CASRLAGGGYTF. For the CDR3, the DNA is TGTGCCAGCAGGCTTGCAGGGGGAGGCTACACCTTC.

The rearrangement joins TRBV7-9 to TRBJ2-4, with a weak D call TRBD1 (5 bases). Trimming pared 4 bases from V and 0 bases from J, leaving 10 bases between. The V gene's germline CDR1 is SEHNR and CDR2 FQNEAQ (reference sequence). The CDR3 spans 15 residues. CDR3 in amino acids: CASSSDILAKNIQYF. CDR3 nucleotide sequence: TGTGCCAGCAGCTCGGACATCTTAGCCAAAAACATTCAGTACTTC.

The V and J genes are TRBV5-5 and TRBJ2-7; D is uncertain. This CDR3 has 14 amino acids. Germline CDR1 and CDR2: SGHKS and YYEKEE (reference sequence). V was cut by 1 base and J by 6 bases, with 14 bases left in between. CDR3 coding DNA: TGTGCCAGCAGCTTGAACCAGATAGAGGCCGAGCAGTACTTC. Protein product: CASSLNQIEAEQYF.

The chain combines TRBV19 with TRBJ2-3; 10 nucleotides match TRBD2. The CDR3 has 15 residues. With 6 bases clipped from V and 4 bases from J, the junction kept 7 bases outside the gene matches. The V gene's germline CDR1 is LNHDA and CDR2 SQIVND (reference sequence). CDR3 region: CASRGGLAGADTQYF. CDR3 DNA sequence: TGTGCCAGTAGGGGCGGGCTAGCGGGGGCAGATACGCAGTATTTT.

The J gene is TRBJ1-5, the V gene TRBV10-2, with 10 bases matching TRBD1. The CDR3 is 15 residues long. Germline CDR1 and CDR2: WSHSY and SAAADI. Losses at the gene ends were 0 bases for V and 5 bases for J; bases not matched to a gene: 1. The CDR3 sequence is CASSESTGGYQPQHF. CDR3 in DNA: TGCGCCAGCAGTGAGTCGACAGGGGGCTATCAGCCCCAGCATTTT.

The chain carries TRBV29-1 and TRBJ2-3; possibly TRBD1 for D (6 bases). V shed 3 bases and J shed 7 bases, with 11 bases lying between them. Germline V gene lookup returns CDR1 SQVTM and CDR2 ANQGSEA. The CDR3 is 12 residues long. CDR3 protein: CSVDGTSHTQYF. The CDR3 DNA follows: TGCAGCGTTGATGGGACATCCCATACGCAGTATTTT.

This rearrangement joins TRBV7-8 to TRBJ1-2, with TRBD1 identical over 7 bases. Trimming cost V 1 base and J 8 bases; bases outside gene matches: 4. The CDR3 contains 13 residues. Germline lookup yields CDR1 SGHVS and CDR2 FQNEAQ. CDR3 nucleotides: TGTGCCAGCAGCTTAGAGGGGGCGGGAGGCTACACCTTC. This codes for CASSLEGAGGYTF.

The chain recombines TRBV4-1 with TRBJ2-7; TRBD2 matches at 8 bases. Germline values: CDR1 MGHRA, CDR2 YSYEKL. Trimming removed 0 bases from V and 0 bases from J; junction bases left unmatched: 10. The length of the CDR3 is 18 residues. DNA of the CDR3: TGCGCCAGCAGCCAAGATCGGGGAACTAGCGGTTACTCCTACGAGCAGTACTTC. Protein: CASSQDRGTSGYSYEQYF.

The V and J genes are TRBV7-3 and TRBJ1-1; a possible D gene is TRBD1 (5 bases). Germline V lookup: CDR1 SGHTA, CDR2 FQGTGA. The CDR3 length is 16 residues. V lost 5 bases to trimming and J lost 0 bases, with 16 bases between them. The CDR3 nucleotides read TGTGCCAGCAGCCCCAACAGAGGCAGGGTGAACACTGAAGCTTTCTTT. Translating gives CASSPNRGRVNTEAFF.

This rearrangement joins TRBV4-1 to TRBJ1-2, with D possibly matching TRBD1 (5 bases). Trimming removed 3 bases at V and 5 bases at J, with 13 bases between. The CDR3 consists of 14 residues. From germline, CDR1 is MGHRA and CDR2 YSYEKL. CDR3 coding DNA: TGCGCCAGCAGCCAGACCCCAGGGAAGTATGGCTACACCTTC. Its translation is CASSQTPGKYGYTF.